This TCR beta chain was sequenced for a study of shared clonotypes between healthy human individuals. Germline CDR1 LNHNV, CDR2 YYDKDF (reference sequence). The CDR3 sequence is 17 residues long. The ends lost 5 bases at V and 3 bases at J; junction bases unmatched: 5. Sequencing was performed with immunoSEQ multiplex PCR; in TCRdb, only in-frame clones are kept and a portion is missing. The sample yields hundreds of thousands of clones, almost 97% seen once. Sequencing input: naive CD4+ T cells sorted from blood. Subset described: CD45RA+ positively selected. This clonotype originated in a young woman in good health. This chain links TRBV15 with TRBJ2-2; 14 positions agree with TRBD2. In DNA, the CDR3 is TGTGCCACCAGCGAAAGACTAGCGGGAGGGCACACCGGGGAGCTGTTTTTT. It codes for CATSERLAGGHTGELFF.